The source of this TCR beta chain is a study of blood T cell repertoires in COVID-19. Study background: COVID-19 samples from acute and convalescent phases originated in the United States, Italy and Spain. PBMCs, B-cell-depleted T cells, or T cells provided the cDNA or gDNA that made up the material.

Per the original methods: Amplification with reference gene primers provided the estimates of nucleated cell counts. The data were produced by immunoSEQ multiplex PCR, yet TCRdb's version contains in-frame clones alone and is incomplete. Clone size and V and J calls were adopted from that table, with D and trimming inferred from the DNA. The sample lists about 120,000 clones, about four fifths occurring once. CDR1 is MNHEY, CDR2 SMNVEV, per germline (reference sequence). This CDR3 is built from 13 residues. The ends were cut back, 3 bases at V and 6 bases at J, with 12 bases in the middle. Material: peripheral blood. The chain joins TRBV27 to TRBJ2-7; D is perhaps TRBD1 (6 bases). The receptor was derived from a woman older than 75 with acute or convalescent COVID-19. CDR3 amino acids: CASSFLDRFEQYF. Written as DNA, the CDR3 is TGTGCCAGCAGTTTTCTAGACAGGTTCGAGCAGTACTTC.